This record concerns one T cell receptor (beta chain) sequence. The antigen it recognizes is unknown. No qualities accompany the bases; no much larger clone lies one base away. Each collaborating institution followed its own protocols to collect whole blood in K2EDTA tubes. For TCRbeta analysis, collaborator samples were shipped as frozen whole blood, as isolated PBMCs, or as DNA extracted from either sample type. The sample belongs to a study of blood T cell repertoires in COVID-19 (dated by TCRdb to the early 2020s). With regard to the full study: Samples covering the acute and convalescent phases of COVID-19 were provided by collaborators in the United States, Italy and Spain. Deeply sampled blood TCRbeta repertoires from subjects exposed to, actively infected with, or recovered from COVID-19 were included in the dataset. The samples were drawn from the first 160 participants of the ongoing ImmuneRACE study and from 950 to 1,500 subjects provided by 6 global collaborators. HLA class I and class II types, where available, came from metadata supplied by the sample provider rather than from assay-based typing. The repertoires were made available in a free public database intended to serve as a resource for research on the immune response to SARS-CoV-2. The prospective study material was composed of cDNA or gDNA derived from T cells, B-cell-depleted T cells, or PBMCs. Sample metadata almost always included a de-identified subject ID, COVID-19 status, age in years and sex. Here is what the overall study found, with its caveats: How much clinical and demographic metadata was included differed by source and by participant, and the metadata was provided uncurated.

V gives up 6 bases and J gives up 7 bases, and the segment between their germline ends measures 15 bases. CDR1 KGHSH and CDR2 LQKENI are derived from the germline V gene. The cysteine opens and the phenylalanine closes a CDR3 of 13 amino acids. Only the CDR3 portion is preserved as DNA: 39 bases, with reading frame beginning at the first base. TCRbeta CDR3 regions were amplified from genomic DNA by means of the immunoSEQ Assay, a bias-controlled multiplex PCR. As for the authors' bioinformatics: Within the assay, amplification of reference gene primers was used to estimate how many nucleated cells each sample contained. Sequence reads were collapsed and filtered to measure the absolute abundance of every unique TCRbeta CDR3 rearrangement. For each sample, productive Simpson clonality was calculated as the square root of Simpson's diversity index across productive rearrangements. Here the immuneACCESS table is served through TCRdb, limited to in-frame sequences with V and J called. Missing clones are a known gap in these copies; in checked studies unresolved V genes cover under half, and the rest lacks a known reason. For V, J and clone size, that table is used; D and trimming come from the DNA. This sample gives roughly 150,000 clones in total; roughly 90% of them show up just once. Together, the top ten hold about 3% of the sample.

The sample taken for sequencing was peripheral blood. The sequence was obtained from a man aged 60 to 75 with acute or convalescent COVID-19. This chain joins TRBV18 to TRBJ1-1; no D gene is confidently identified. The CDR3 in this case is CASSQTGKIEAFF. The DNA is as follows: TGTGCCAGCTCGCAAACGGGGAAGATTGAAGCTTTCTTT.